This T cell receptor (beta chain) was identified in a study of cytomegalovirus exposure and HLA in healthy donors. A note on this clone: Its specificity is unknown.

Germline V gives CDR1 SGHTA, CDR2 FQGNSA. The CDR3 spans 15 residues. The V end lost 5 bases, the J end lost 6 bases, and 19 bases lay between the germline ends. With 60 Vbeta and 13 Jbeta primers, the PCR was carried out. Repertoires were generated with immunoSEQ multiplex PCR, while TCRdb's copy carries only in-frame clones and drops some. The table shows 99,000 or so clones, with 60% to 85% occurring only once. Whole-study results and caveats: Data from an earlier analysis indicated that most TCR beta V segments were productive either about 87% or about 30% of the time. Immune exposure data for these donors was limited to CMV serostatus. Through in vitro validation, three CMV-associated chains were shown to be specific for CMV antigens. Most observed TCR sequences were rare, whereas some public TCRs were detected in many donors.

This chain connects TRBV7-2 to TRBJ1-1; D not certain. Sequencing was carried out using PBMCs. This sequence was found in a man in his sixties in good health and CMV-seropositive. The CDR3 spells CASSTRLQAHAEAFF. In DNA form, the CDR3 reads TGTGCCAGCAGCACCCGGCTCCAGGCCCATGCTGAAGCTTTCTTT.